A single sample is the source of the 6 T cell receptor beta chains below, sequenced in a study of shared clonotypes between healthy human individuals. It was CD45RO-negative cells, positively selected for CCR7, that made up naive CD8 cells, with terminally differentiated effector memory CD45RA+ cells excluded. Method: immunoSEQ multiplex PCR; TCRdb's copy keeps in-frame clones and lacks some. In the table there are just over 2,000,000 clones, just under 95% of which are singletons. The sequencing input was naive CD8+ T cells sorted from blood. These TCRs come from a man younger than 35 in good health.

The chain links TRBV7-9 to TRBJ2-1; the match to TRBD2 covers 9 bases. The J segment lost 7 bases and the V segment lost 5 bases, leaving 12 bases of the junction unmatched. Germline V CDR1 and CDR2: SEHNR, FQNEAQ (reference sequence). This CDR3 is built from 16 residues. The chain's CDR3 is CASSEQGLALGNEQFF. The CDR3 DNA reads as TGTGCCAGCAGCGAGCAGGGACTAGCCCTGGGGAATGAGCAGTTCTTC.

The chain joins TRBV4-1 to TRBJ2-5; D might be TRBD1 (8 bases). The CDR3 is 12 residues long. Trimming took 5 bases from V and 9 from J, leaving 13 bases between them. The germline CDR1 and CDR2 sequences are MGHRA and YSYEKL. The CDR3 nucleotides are TGCGCCAGCAGCGGACAGGGAGGGGCCCAGTACTTC. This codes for CASSGQGGAQYF.

CDR3 nucleotides: TGTGCCAGCAGCGCGGGACTAGCGGGGGGGCTGAGCACAGATACGCAGTATTTT. Its translation is CASSAGLAGGLSTDTQYF. The chain uses TRBV9 and TRBJ2-3; 16 bases line up with TRBD2. The germline gives CDR1 SGDLS, CDR2 YYNGEE. The CDR3 is made up of 18 amino acids. Trimming took 3 bases from V and 0 from J; bases not matched to a gene: 4.

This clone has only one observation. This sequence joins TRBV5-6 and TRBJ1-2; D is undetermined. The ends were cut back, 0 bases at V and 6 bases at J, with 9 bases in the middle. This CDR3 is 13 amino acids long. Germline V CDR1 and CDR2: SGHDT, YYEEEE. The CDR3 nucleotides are TGTGCCAGCAGCTTGGCCATCTCTGATGGCTACACCTTC. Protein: CASSLAISDGYTF.

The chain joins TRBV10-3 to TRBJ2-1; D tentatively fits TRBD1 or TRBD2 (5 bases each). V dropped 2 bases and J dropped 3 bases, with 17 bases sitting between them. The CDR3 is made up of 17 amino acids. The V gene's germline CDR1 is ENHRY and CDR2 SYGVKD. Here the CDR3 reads CAISEPQGRGDYNEQFF. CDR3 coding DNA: TGTGCCATCAGTGAGCCGCAAGGTCGAGGGGACTACAATGAGCAGTTCTTC.

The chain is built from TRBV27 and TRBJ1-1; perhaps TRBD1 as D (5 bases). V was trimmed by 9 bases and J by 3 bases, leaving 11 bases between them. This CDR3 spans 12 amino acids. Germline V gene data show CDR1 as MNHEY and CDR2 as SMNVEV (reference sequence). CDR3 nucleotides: TGTGCCAGTCGGGGGTGGTACACTGAAGCTTTCTTT. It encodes CASRGWYTEAFF.